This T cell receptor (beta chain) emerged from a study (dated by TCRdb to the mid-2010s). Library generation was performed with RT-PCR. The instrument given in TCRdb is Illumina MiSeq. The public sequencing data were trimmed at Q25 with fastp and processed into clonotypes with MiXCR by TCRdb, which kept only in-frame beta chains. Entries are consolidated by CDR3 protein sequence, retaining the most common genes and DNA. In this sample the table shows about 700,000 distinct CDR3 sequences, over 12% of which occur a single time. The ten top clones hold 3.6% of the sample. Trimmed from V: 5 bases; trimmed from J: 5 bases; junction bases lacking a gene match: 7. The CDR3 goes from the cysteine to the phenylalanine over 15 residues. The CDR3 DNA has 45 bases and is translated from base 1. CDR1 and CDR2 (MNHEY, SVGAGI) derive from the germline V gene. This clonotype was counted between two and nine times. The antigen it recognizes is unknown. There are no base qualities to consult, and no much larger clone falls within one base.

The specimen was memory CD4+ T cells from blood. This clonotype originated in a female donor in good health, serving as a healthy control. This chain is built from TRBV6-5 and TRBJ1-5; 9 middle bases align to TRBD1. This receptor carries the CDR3 CASSAAGTGHQPQHF. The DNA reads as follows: TGTGCCAGCAGTGCCGCCGGGACAGGGCATCAGCCCCAGCATTTT.